This T cell receptor (beta chain) was recovered during a study of cytomegalovirus exposure and HLA in healthy donors. Findings and limits, study-wide: According to an earlier analysis, most TCR beta V segments yielded productive rearrangements about 90% or about 30% of the time. The study designated 160 or so TCR beta chains cytomegalovirus-associated.

PCR was performed using 60 Vbeta and 13 Jbeta primers. Authors' processing steps: In a later analysis, the count reached 80 million or so unique TCR beta chains, with about 9.9 million shared. The assay was immunoSEQ multiplex PCR, and TCRdb's table has in-frame clones only and misses some. The V and J calls and clone size come from that table; D and trimming were worked out from the DNA. The sample records about 110,000 clones, about 70% being singletons. Germline V gene sequence: CDR1 SGHAT, CDR2 FQNNGV. The CDR3 is 16 residues long. The junction had 17 bases not matched to a gene; V was cut back by 5 bases and J by 8 bases. This clone came up once. Its antigen is not known.

Sequencing used PBMCs. The chain carries TRBV11-2 and TRBJ1-2; TRBD1 matches 7 bases. This sequence originates from a man aged 25-40 years in good health and CMV-seropositive. CDR3 nucleotide sequence: TGTGCCAGCAGCGTATCCGGGACAGATGCCTCTAGGGGCTACACCTTC. It is translated as CASSVSGTDASRGYTF. The whole variable domain, remainder taken from reference TRBV11-2 and TRBJ1-2, is EAGVAQSPRYKIIEKRQSVAFWCNPISGHATLYWYQQILGQGPKLLIQFQNNGVVDDSQLPKDRFSAERLKGVDSTLKIQPAKLEDSAVYLCASSVSGTDASRGYTFGSGTRLTVV.